The 32 T cell receptor beta chains given below trace back to one sample, sequenced in a study of glioma-infiltrating T cells. TCR alpha and beta CDR3 regions were amplified from RNA using iRepertoire nested multiplex PCR. Each CDR3 protein gets one entry after TCRdb re-called the multiplex PCR reads with MiXCR. The sample carries around 100,000 distinct CDR3 sequences, about 30% recorded once. The sequencing input was glioma tissue, nonneoplastic brain tissue, or PBMCs (not recorded which). All receptors derive from a human donor with low-grade glioma or glioblastoma, undergoing nonglioma brain surgery, or in good health (not recorded which).

This clonotype was found a few times. The chain employs TRBV7-2 and TRBJ2-7, with a weak D call TRBD1 (8 bases). Germline V CDR1 and CDR2: SGHTA, FQGNSA. Trimming took off 5 bases at V and 5 bases at J, with 16 bases between the two ends. The CDR3 consists of 14 residues. CDR3: CASSKRQGRDEQYF. The CDR3 nucleotides read TGTGCCAGCAGCAAGAGACAGGGGAGGGACGAGCAGTACTTC.

This clonotype was observed a few times. The chain has TRBV5-8 and TRBJ1-5, with a tentative D call TRBD1 (6 bases). Germline loops: CDR1 SGHTS, CDR2 YDEGEE. The V and J ends lost 4 bases and 0 bases respectively, with 11 bases between them. The CDR3 consists of 15 residues. The CDR3 sequence is CASSAGQYSNQPQHF. Here the CDR3 DNA reads TGTGCCAGCAGCGCAGGACAGTATAGCAATCAGCCCCAGCATTTT.

V is TRBV2 and J is TRBJ2-5; possibly TRBD1 or TRBD2 for D (7 bases each). V lost 6 bases and J lost 3, with 20 bases in between. The germline CDR1 and CDR2 sequences are SNHLY and FYNNEI. The CDR3 length is 16 residues. The CDR3 loop is CASSQREGAPKETQYF. CDR3 bases: TGTGCCAGCAGCCAAAGGGAGGGGGCCCCCAAAGAGACCCAGTACTTC.

This clonotype was seen many times. The chain combines TRBV7-2 with TRBJ1-6; 8 bases are a match to TRBD1. This CDR3 is 15 amino acids long. Trimming at V came to 6 bases and at J to 5 bases, leaving 6 bases not matched to a gene. Germline V gene lookup returns CDR1 SGHTA and CDR2 FQGNSA. The CDR3 coding sequence is TGTGCCAGCAGTCTCCAGGGGGCTAATAATTCACCCCTCCACTTT. It translates to CASSLQGANNSPLHF. The whole variable domain, remainder taken from reference TRBV7-2 and TRBJ1-6, is GAGVSQSPSNKVTEKGKDVELRCDPISGHTALYWYRQSLGQGLEFLIYFQGNSAPDKSGLPSDRFSAERTGGSVSTLTIQRTQQEDSAVYLCASSLQGANNSPLHFGNGTRLTVT.

At least ten counts were recorded for this clonotype. The chain links TRBV2 to TRBJ2-6; 7 nucleotides agree with TRBD1. This CDR3 has 15 amino acids. Germline-derived CDR1 and CDR2 are SNHLY and FYNNEI. Germline trimming cut 7 bases from V and 0 bases from J; bases unmatched to any gene: 3. The CDR3 here is CASMGQLSGANVLTF. As DNA, the CDR3 is TGTGCCAGCATGGGACAGCTCTCTGGGGCCAACGTCCTGACTTTC. The whole variable domain, remainder taken from reference TRBV2 and TRBJ2-6, is EPEVTQTPSHQVTQMGQEVILRCVPISNHLYFYWYRQILGQKVEFLVSFYNNEISEKSEIFDDQFSVERPDGSNFTLKIRSTKLEDSAMYFCASMGQLSGANVLTFGAGSRLTVL.

This clonotype turned up a few times. The chain recombines TRBV3-1 with TRBJ1-2, with 7 bases aligning to TRBD1. CDR1 is LGHDT and CDR2 is YNNKEL in the germline V gene (reference sequence). V dropped 4 bases and J dropped 6; count of bases not matched to a gene: 8. The CDR3 runs to 14 residues. The CDR3: CASSLRQGKDGYTF. As DNA, the CDR3 is TGTGCCAGCAGCCTGAGACAGGGCAAGGATGGCTACACCTTC.

This clonotype has at least ten counts. The chain carries TRBV2 and TRBJ1-3; 7 nucleotides match TRBD1. CDR1 is SNHLY, CDR2 FYNNEI, per germline. Trimming at V came to 6 bases and at J to 4 bases, leaving 6 bases not matched to a gene. The CDR3 consists of 14 residues. The CDR3, as DNA: TGTGCCAGCAGACGCACGGACAGGGGAAACACCATATATTTT. Residues: CASRRTDRGNTIYF.

This clonotype turned up a few times. V usage is TRBV12-3 or TRBV12-4 and J usage is TRBJ2-3; 7 positions agree with TRBD2. V was pared by 6 bases and J by 3 bases, with 3 bases of the junction left unmatched. This CDR3 is built from 13 residues. This CDR3 reads CASRGGGTDTQYF. The DNA for the CDR3 is TGTGCCAGCAGGGGGGGGGGGACAGATACGCAGTATTTT.

This clonotype showed up just a few times. The chain links TRBV7-9 to TRBJ1-3; D is ambiguous. CDR3 size: 14 residues. V was shortened by 2 bases and J by 0 bases, with 5 bases between the two germline ends. Per the germline V gene, CDR1 is SEHNR and CDR2 is FQNEAQ (reference sequence). In DNA form, the CDR3 reads TGTGCCAGCAGCTTACCGGACTCTGGAAACACCATATATTTT. Its protein product is CASSLPDSGNTIYF. Looking up the rest from reference TRBV7-9 and TRBJ1-3 gives the full variable domain: DTGVSQNPRHKITKRGQNVTFRCDPISEHNRLYWYRQTLGQGPEFLTYFQNEAQLEKSRLLSDRFSAERPKGSFSTLEIQRTEQGDSAMYLCASSLPDSGNTIYFGEGSWLTVV.

The chain links TRBV4-3 to TRBJ2-1; 7 bases agree with TRBD2. V lost 1 base, J lost 2 bases, and 8 bases stayed unmatched. The CDR3 length is 17 residues. Per germline, CDR1 LGHNA and CDR2 YSLEER. The CDR3 here is CASSQGGAGPTYNEQFF. CDR3 DNA sequence: TGCGCCAGCAGCCAAGGCGGAGCGGGGCCCACCTACAATGAGCAGTTCTTC.

This clonotype was counted between two and nine times. The chain is built from TRBV5-1 and TRBJ1-3, with TRBD1 as a possible D gene (6 bases). Germline V CDR1 and CDR2: SGHRS, YFSETQ. Trimming pared 0 bases from V and 2 bases from J, leaving 15 bases between. The CDR3 has 17 amino acids. The CDR3 sequence is CASSLDGGARAGNTIYF. CDR3 DNA sequence: TGCGCCAGCAGCTTGGACGGGGGCGCGAGGGCTGGAAACACCATATATTTT.

This clonotype was counted ten times or more. The V and J genes are TRBV20-1 and TRBJ2-7, with 11 bases lining up with TRBD2. The trim removed 5 bases at V and 4 bases at J, leaving 4 bases unmatched. CDR1 is DFQATT, CDR2 SNEGSKA, per germline (reference sequence). CDR3 length equals 13 residues. CDR3 nucleotide sequence: TGCAGTGCTGTAGCGGGGGGGTCTTACGAGCAGTACTTC. It is translated as CSAVAGGSYEQYF.

This clonotype has a count of ten or more. V is TRBV24-1 and J is TRBJ2-1; 14 positions agree with TRBD2. V was pared by 5 bases and J by 6 bases, with 2 bases of the junction left unmatched. The CDR3 spans 15 residues. Germline V lookup: CDR1 KGHDR, CDR2 SFDVKD. CDR3: CATSVGTSGSNEQFF. The CDR3 coding sequence is TGTGCCACCAGTGTCGGGACTAGCGGGAGCAATGAGCAGTTCTTC.

The V and J genes are TRBV7-9 and TRBJ1-2, with D possibly matching TRBD1 (5 bases). Germline V gene sequence: CDR1 SEHNR, CDR2 FQNEAQ (reference sequence). The V end was cut by 0 bases, the J end by 3 bases, with 14 bases between. The length of the CDR3 is 16 residues. The CDR3 region has the DNA TGTGCCAGCAGCTTAGCTGGGGCCCTTTCAGACTATGGCTACACCTTC. Protein sequence: CASSLAGALSDYGYTF.

This clonotype is a singleton in its sample. At one end the junction does not follow the germline gene, possibly because of a read error. The chain uses TRBV13 and TRBJ2-1; a weak D match, TRBD2 (5 bases). There are 16 residues in the CDR3. Germline loops: CDR1 PRHDT, CDR2 FYEKMQ (reference sequence). The CDR3 DNA is TGTGCCAGCAGCGTAGGGTCCCTGGACTGGTACAATGAGCAGTCCTTC. Encoded protein: CASSVGSLDWYNEQSF. Combining the CDR3 with reference TRBV13 and TRBJ2-1 gives the whole variable domain AAGVIQSPRHLIKEKRETATLKCYPIPRHDTVYWYQQGPGQDPQFLISFYEKMQSDKGSIPDRFSAQQFSDYHSELNMSSLELGDSALYFCASSVGSLDWYNEQSFGPGTRLTVL.

About this clonotype: This may be a read error, as it is one base from a much larger clone. V gene TRBV24-1 combines with J gene TRBJ1-6; D unresolved. CDR3 size: 14 residues. Germline V lookup: CDR1 KGHDR, CDR2 SFDVKD. CDR3 bases: TGTGGCACCAGTGACAACCATGGCTACCCAACCCTCCACTTT. It translates to CGTSDNHGYPTLHF.

This clonotype was counted ten times or more. V usage is TRBV28 and J usage is TRBJ2-3; maybe TRBD1 (6 bases). The CDR3 runs 15 residues. Looked up from germline, CDR1 is MDHEN and CDR2 is SYDVKM. Deletions cut 4 bases from V and 0 bases from J, with 11 bases between. The CDR3 here is CASSSPRGSTDTQYF. The CDR3 DNA reads TGTGCCAGCAGTTCACCCAGGGGAAGCACAGATACGCAGTATTTT. The full variable domain, completed using reference TRBV28 and TRBJ2-3, is DVKVTQSSRYLVKRTGEKVFLECVQDMDHENMFWYRQDPGLGLRLIYFSYDVKMKEKGDIPEGYSVSREKKERFSLILESASTNQTSMYLCASSSPRGSTDTQYFGPGTRLTVL.

In the case of this clonotype: It may be a read error: a sequence one base away is much more abundant. The rearrangement links TRBV12-3 or TRBV12-4 to TRBJ2-5; unclear D gene. V lost 5 bases to trimming and J lost 5 bases, with 9 bases between them. This CDR3 has 12 amino acids. DNA for the CDR3: TGTGCCAGCAGTACTCTCCCTGAGACCCAGTACTTC. It specifies CASSTLPETQYF.

This clonotype was seen only a few times. The CDR3, as DNA: TGTGCAAGCCGACGGGCTGGGGGCTCTGGAAACACCATATATTTT. This encodes CASRRAGGSGNTIYF. This chain connects TRBV12-3 or TRBV12-4 to TRBJ1-3; perhaps TRBD1 as D (5 bases). The CDR3 is 15 residues long.

The chain uses TRBV6-6 and TRBJ1-2; 7 nucleotides line up with TRBD1. This CDR3 is built from 13 residues. The germline V gene has CDR1 MNHNY and CDR2 SVGAGI (reference sequence). Unmatched junction bases numbered 3, after V lost 2 bases and J lost 6 bases. CDR3 sequence (DNA): TGTGCCAGCAGTTACGGGACAGATCATGGCTACACCTTC. This sequence encodes CASSYGTDHGYTF.

Turning to this clonotype: This may be a read error, as it is one base from a much larger clone. The CDR3 sequence is CASSSTILSALYTDTQYF. CDR3 nucleotide sequence: TGTGCCAGCAGTAGTACCATCTTATCGGCCCTCTACACAGATACGCAGTATTTT. The chain employs TRBV6-5 and TRBJ2-3; D gene unclear. The germline V gene has CDR1 MNHEY and CDR2 SVGAGI. The CDR3 totals 18 residues. V gave up 5 bases and J gave up 2 bases, with 23 bases separating them.

In its sample, this clonotype was seen many times. The chain uses TRBV28 and TRBJ2-1; D call uncertain. Trimming cost V 0 bases and J 0 bases, with 9 bases left between them. Germline values: CDR1 MDHEN, CDR2 SYDVKM. The CDR3 runs to 16 residues. In nucleotides, the CDR3 is TGTGCCAGCAGTTTATGGGACCGGAGCTCCTACAATGAGCAGTTCTTC. This sequence encodes CASSLWDRSSYNEQFF.

This clonotype was detected ten times or more. The gene calls are TRBV6-6 and TRBJ1-2, with D possibly TRBD1 on 5 matching bases. This CDR3 comprises 14 residues. Trimming cost V 2 bases and J 2 bases, with 9 bases left between them. CDR1 and CDR2 (germline): MNHNY, SVGAGI (reference sequence). CDR3 protein: CASSYDGANYGYTF. DNA for the CDR3: TGTGCCAGCAGTTACGATGGGGCCAACTATGGCTACACCTTC.

The rearrangement links TRBV12-3 or TRBV12-4 to TRBJ1-6; a weak D match, TRBD1 (5 bases). This CDR3 contains 15 residues. V lost 6 bases to trimming and J lost 8 bases, with 17 bases between them. CDR3 loop: CASSPGDPRDSPLHF. The DNA of the CDR3 is TGTGCCAGCAGCCCGGGGGACCCGAGAGATTCACCCCTCCACTTT.

With respect to this clonotype: It may be a read error: a sequence one base away is much more abundant. The J gene is TRBJ2-7, the V gene TRBV20-1; either TRBD1 or TRBD2 may supply D (5 bases each). The CDR3 extends over 12 amino acids. CDR1 is DFQATT and CDR2 is SNEGSKA in the germline V gene (reference sequence). V lost 8 bases to trimming and J lost 6 bases, with 17 bases between them. DNA for the CDR3: TGCAGTTCCCGGGAAAGGGGAGCCGAGCAGTACTTC. Translated: CSSRERGAEQYF.

On this clonotype itself: A single base separates this from a much larger clone, so it may be a read error. V gene TRBV6-5 combines with J gene TRBJ1-2; 8 bases are shared with TRBD1. The germline gives CDR1 MNHEY, CDR2 SVGAGI. CDR3 length equals 15 residues. The chain's CDR3 is CASSSGTGLTYVYTF. The CDR3 bases are TGTGCCAGCAGTTCCGGGACAGGACTGACCTATGTCTACACCTTC.

In this sample, this clonotype turned up a few times. The rearrangement uses TRBV7-3 and TRBJ2-1; the D gene is possibly TRBD1 (5 bases). There are 14 residues in the CDR3. CDR1 SGHTA and CDR2 FQGTGA come from the germline V gene. Trimming pared 2 bases from V and 5 bases from J, leaving 10 bases between. The CDR3 DNA reads TGTGCCAGCAGCTTATGGGTGACAGACAATGAGCAGTTCTTC. Translated: CASSLWVTDNEQFF.

This clonotype was counted a single time. The J gene is TRBJ2-7, the V gene TRBV18; D call uncertain. Trimming shortened V by 3 bases and J by 2 bases, and 11 bases separated the two germline ends. Germline CDR1 KGHSH, CDR2 LQKENI. This CDR3 is 14 amino acids long. CDR3 DNA: TGTGCCAGCTCACCTGACTGGAGCCCCTACGAGCAGTACTTC. Protein: CASSPDWSPYEQYF.

On this clonotype: At one of its ends the junction is not consistent with the germline gene, which may arise from a read error. The chain has TRBV4-1 and TRBJ2-1; D not resolved. Germline-derived CDR1 and CDR2 are MGHRA and YSYEKL. This CDR3 has 10 residues. In DNA, the CDR3 is TGCGCCAGCAGCCCCCCCGGTCTGTCCTTC. This translates into CASSPPGLSF.

For this clonotype: A much larger clonotype is one base distant, so this may be a read error. The V gene is TRBV29-1, the J gene TRBJ2-1, with unresolved D. The germline V gene has CDR1 SQVTM and CDR2 ANQGSEA. The CDR3 has 14 amino acids. Trimming removed 3 bases at V and 0 bases at J, with 9 bases between. The CDR3 spells CSVDRNFSYNEQFF. The CDR3 coding sequence is TGCAGCGTTGACAGGAATTTCTCCTACAATGAGCAGTTCTTC.

V gene TRBV20-1 combines with J gene TRBJ1-5; maybe TRBD1 (5 bases). The V end lost 3 bases, the J end lost 7 bases, and 13 bases lay between the germline ends. CDR1 and CDR2 from the germline V gene are DFQATT and SNEGSKA (reference sequence). This CDR3 has 13 amino acids. CDR3 in DNA: TGCAGTGCTAGCCCAGGGACCTGCCAGCCCCAGCATTTT. Translating it yields CSASPGTCQPQHF.

At least ten counts were recorded for this clonotype. The chain joins TRBV28 to TRBJ2-7; 10 bases are a match to TRBD1. The J segment lost 5 bases and the V segment lost 4 bases, leaving 2 bases of the junction unmatched. The CDR3 covers 13 residues. CDR1 is MDHEN and CDR2 is SYDVKM in the germline V gene. This chain's CDR3 is CASSSGQGNEQYF. The DNA of the CDR3 is TGTGCCAGCAGTTCGGGACAGGGGAACGAGCAGTACTTC.